Listed below are T cell receptor beta chains from one sample, sequenced in a study of T cells expressing NK-cell markers. TCRdb reanalyzed the 5' RACE reads and collapses them to one entry per CDR3 protein, without DNA. This sample's table has a few hundred thousand distinct CDR3 sequences. Sequences were obtained from blood T cells: a sorted CD56 or NKG2C T cell subset, CD4+ or CD8+ T cells, or bulk PBMC T cells (not recorded which). The receptor source for this set is a man aged 18-70 years in good health. Each CDR3 is given with its conserved first and last residue.

v_gene: TRBV28
j_gene: TRBJ1-1
CDR3aa: CATSRGGLFYTEAFF

v_gene: TRBV7-9
j_gene: TRBJ1-2
CDR3aa: CASNLVTYGYTF

v_gene: TRBV2
j_gene: TRBJ2-7
CDR3aa: CASSTYRGSYEQYF

v_gene: TRBV2
j_gene: TRBJ1-2
CDR3aa: CASRLDRGRVGYTF

v_gene: TRBV3-1
j_gene: TRBJ2-7
CDR3aa: CASSQGPGHLYEQYF

v_gene: TRBV6-1
j_gene: TRBJ2-3
CDR3aa: CASSKRGVTDTQYF

v_gene: TRBV6-1
j_gene: TRBJ2-7
CDR3aa: CASSEVAGATRSYEQYF

v_gene: TRBV3-1
j_gene: TRBJ2-7
CDR3aa: CASSQDLGGSYEQYF

v_gene: TRBV18
j_gene: TRBJ1-2
CDR3aa: CASSPRTGADGYTF

v_gene: TRBV3-1
j_gene: TRBJ2-7
CDR3aa: CASSLGLATYEQYF

v_gene: TRBV2
j_gene: TRBJ1-5
CDR3aa: CASSEQGLRNQPQHF

v_gene: TRBV28
j_gene: TRBJ2-2
CDR3aa: CASRQTPWGVMNTGELFF

v_gene: TRBV6-1
j_gene: TRBJ2-5
CDR3aa: CASSPTGPRSETQYF

v_gene: TRBV27
j_gene: TRBJ2-5
CDR3aa: CASRGNTQETQYF

v_gene: TRBV5-6
j_gene: TRBJ2-1
CDR3aa: CASSLQTSGGYNEQFF

v_gene: TRBV19
j_gene: TRBJ2-1
CDR3aa: CASSMRRQGYNEQFF

v_gene: TRBV6-5
j_gene: TRBJ2-2
CDR3aa: CASSYYLPLTGELFF

v_gene: TRBV7-9
j_gene: TRBJ1-2
CDR3aa: CASSPRDSNYGYTF

v_gene: TRBV12-2
j_gene: TRBJ2-3
CDR3aa: CASRLSSGGSNLSTDTQYF

v_gene: TRBV28
j_gene: TRBJ2-5
CDR3aa: CASSFRGGRLETQYF

v_gene: TRBV7-3
j_gene: TRBJ2-7
CDR3aa: CASSLSGAKGYEQYF

v_gene: TRBV12-5
j_gene: TRBJ2-7
CDR3aa: CASGFPAGSYEQYF

v_gene: TRBV12-3/TRBV12-4
j_gene: TRBJ1-5
CDR3aa: CASTCFSGQGENNQPQHF

v_gene: TRBV5-1
j_gene: TRBJ1-4
CDR3aa: CASTLGRTGIEKLFF

v_gene: TRBV20-1
j_gene: TRBJ2-1
CDR3aa: CSTATRTSGGGDEQFF

v_gene: TRBV20-1
j_gene: TRBJ2-2
CDR3aa: CSARKMGGGLAGELFF

v_gene: TRBV10-3
j_gene: TRBJ1-1
CDR3aa: CAISPSLGVSDTEAFF

v_gene: TRBV20-1
j_gene: TRBJ2-1
CDR3aa: CSALGTASRYNEQFF

v_gene: TRBV7-2
j_gene: TRBJ2-3
CDR3aa: CASHEGNTDTQYF

v_gene: TRBV6-5
j_gene: TRBJ2-1
CDR3aa: CASSYSSPPGDNEQFF

v_gene: TRBV6-1
j_gene: TRBJ2-7
CDR3aa: CASSEQGPPVREQYF

v_gene: TRBV5-1
j_gene: TRBJ2-1
CDR3aa: CASTPGRLYNEQFF

v_gene: TRBV5-1
j_gene: TRBJ1-1
CDR3aa: CASSLAGGGSGGAFF

v_gene: TRBV7-2
j_gene: TRBJ2-5
CDR3aa: CASSSWTEETQYF

v_gene: TRBV20-1
j_gene: TRBJ2-3
CDR3aa: CSARGWEIDTQYF

v_gene: TRBV27
j_gene: TRBJ2-1
CDR3aa: CASSLLQGADEQFF

v_gene: TRBV3-1
j_gene: TRBJ2-7
CDR3aa: CASSQARGGGSYEQYF